Following are 24 T cell receptor beta chains from one sample sequenced in a study of blood T cell repertoires in COVID-19. The protocol was immunoSEQ multiplex PCR, while the TCRdb copy is restricted to in-frame clones and leaves out a portion. The sample has 160,000 or so clones, around 83% seen once. Sequenced material: PBMCs or T cells enriched from blood (not recorded which). The receptors were gathered from a man in his fifties or sixties who had recovered from COVID-19.

The chain recombines TRBV29-1 with TRBJ2-3; TRBD1 aligns across 8 bases. CDR3 length: 13 residues. Per the germline V gene, CDR1 is SQVTM and CDR2 is ANQGSEA. The J segment lost 4 bases and the V segment lost 2 bases, leaving 2 bases of the junction unmatched. The CDR3 region is CSVETTGADTQYF. The CDR3 DNA is TGCAGCGTTGAAACGACAGGGGCAGATACGCAGTATTTT.

The V gene is TRBV6-5, the J gene TRBJ2-7; 10 bases are a match to TRBD2. Trimming at V came to 7 bases and at J to 1 base, leaving 7 bases not matched to a gene. The CDR3 loop spans 15 amino acids. Germline values: CDR1 MNHEY, CDR2 SVGAGI. This CDR3 is CASTERAGGSYEQYF. The DNA of the CDR3 is TGTGCCAGCACCGAGAGAGCGGGGGGGTCCTACGAGCAGTACTTC.

This clone was counted a few times. The genes are TRBV29-1 and TRBJ1-1, with D perhaps matching TRBD1 (6 bases). V was shortened by 8 bases and J by 1 base, with 14 bases between the two germline ends. The CDR3 runs 13 residues. Germline CDR1 and CDR2: SQVTM and ANQGSEA. The CDR3 loop reads CSWRQESNTEAFF. CDR3 in DNA: TGCAGCTGGCGACAGGAGTCGAACACTGAAGCTTTCTTT.

The chain recombines TRBV6-6 with TRBJ1-2; D unclear. V was pared by 2 bases and J by 0 bases, with 13 bases between. The CDR3 is 16 amino acids. Germline V lookup: CDR1 MNHNY, CDR2 SVGAGI (reference sequence). The CDR3 here is CASSYDRRTTNYGYTF. In DNA form, the CDR3 reads TGTGCCAGCAGTTACGACCGACGGACTACTAACTATGGCTACACCTTC.

The V and J genes are TRBV7-9 and TRBJ2-2; D possibly corresponds to TRBD1 (6 bases). CDR1 is SEHNR, CDR2 FQNEAQ, per germline (reference sequence). This CDR3 has 16 residues. The V end was cut by 4 bases, the J end by 8 bases, with 20 bases between. CDR3 DNA: TGTGCCAGCAGCTCACACAGGGTTGCGGATTGGGGGGAGCTGTTTTTT. Encoded protein: CASSSHRVADWGELFF.

The V and J genes are TRBV10-3 and TRBJ2-7; 15 nucleotides match TRBD2. Germline CDR1 reads ENHRY; CDR2 reads SYGVKD. The CDR3 extends over 16 amino acids. J gave up 1 base and V 4 bases, and 2 bases lay outside the gene matches. In DNA form, the CDR3 reads TGTGCCATCAGTGGGACTAGCGGGGGGGCATCCTACGAGCAGTACTTC. Its translation is CAISGTSGGASYEQYF.

The V and J genes are TRBV7-6 and TRBJ2-2, with TRBD1 matching 8 bases. Germline CDR1 SGHVS, CDR2 FNYEAQ. The CDR3 runs 16 residues. J lost 0 bases, V lost 5 bases, and 5 bases had no gene match. CDR3 nucleotide sequence: TGTGCCAGCAGCCCGCGGACAGGGTCGAACACCGGGGAGCTGTTTTTT. This sequence encodes CASSPRTGSNTGELFF.

CDR3 in DNA: TGCGCCAGCAGCCAGAATACGGGACAGAGCAACTATGGCTACACCTTC. Translated, it gives CASSQNTGQSNYGYTF. V gene TRBV5-1 combines with J gene TRBJ1-2, with TRBD1 identical over 7 bases. This CDR3 is built from 16 residues. CDR1 is SGHRS, CDR2 YFSETQ, per germline. V lost 4 bases and J lost 2; bases outside the gene matches: 11.

The chain couples TRBV28 to TRBJ2-7, with D perhaps matching TRBD2 (6 bases). Trimming shortened V by 3 bases and J by 7 bases, and 16 bases separated the two germline ends. Looked up from germline, CDR1 is MDHEN and CDR2 is SYDVKM. CDR3 length: 14 amino acids. CDR3 nucleotides: TGTGCCAGCAGTTTGGACTATCTGGGTGGGGAGCAGTACTTC. Translating gives CASSLDYLGGEQYF.

On this clone itself: This same CDR3 is encoded by further DNA sequences in the sample. The chain recombines TRBV7-2 with TRBJ1-6; the match to TRBD1 covers 8 bases. CDR1 SGHTA and CDR2 FQGNSA come from the germline V gene. The CDR3 consists of 15 residues. V dropped 0 bases and J dropped 7; count of bases not matched to a gene: 2. For the CDR3, the DNA is TGTGCCAGCAGCTTAGCGGCAGGGGGCAATTCACCCCTCCACTTT. Translating it yields CASSLAAGGNSPLHF.

This sequence joins TRBV4-1 and TRBJ2-7; a possible D gene is TRBD1 (5 bases). The germline gives CDR1 MGHRA, CDR2 YSYEKL. The CDR3 has 13 amino acids. The V end lost 1 base, the J end lost 2 bases, and 6 bases lay between the germline ends. The CDR3 loop reads CASSQGQPYEQYF. CDR3 bases: TGCGCCAGCAGCCAAGGACAGCCCTACGAGCAGTACTTC.

This rearrangement joins TRBV19 to TRBJ1-2; TRBD1 agrees at 8 bases. CDR1 is LNHDA, CDR2 SQIVND, per germline (reference sequence). Trimming cost V 10 bases and J 4 bases; bases outside gene matches: 11. The length of the CDR3 is 14 residues. The CDR3 coding sequence is TGTGCCACCAATTCCGGACAGGGCCTCTATGGCTACACCTTC. Translating gives CATNSGQGLYGYTF.

This clone is a singleton in its sample. The sample carries other DNA sequences with the same CDR3. V and J are TRBV20-1 and TRBJ1-2; D perhaps matches TRBD1 (6 bases). V gave up 6 bases and J gave up 4 bases, with 9 bases separating them. CDR1 is DFQATT, CDR2 SNEGSKA, per germline (reference sequence). This CDR3 is built from 11 residues. The chain's CDR3 is CSATGSYGYTF. The DNA of the CDR3 is TGCAGTGCAACAGGGAGCTATGGCTACACCTTC.

The chain joins TRBV9 to TRBJ1-1; TRBD1 agrees at 8 bases. The CDR3 totals 14 residues. Germline lookup yields CDR1 SGDLS and CDR2 YYNGEE. Trimming removed 4 bases from V and 4 bases from J; junction bases left unmatched: 6. The CDR3 bases are TGTGCCAGCAGCTCCCGGACAGGGCTCACTGAAGCTTTCTTT. It yields the protein CASSSRTGLTEAFF.

This clone has a handful of counts. J is TRBJ2-7 and V is TRBV5-1; unclear D gene. V lost 0 bases and J 6 bases, leaving 10 bases between the germline ends. This CDR3 region has 13 residues. The germline gives CDR1 SGHRS, CDR2 YFSETQ. CDR3 residues: CASSLDASLEQYF. The CDR3 DNA reads TGCGCCAGCAGCTTGGATGCCAGTCTCGAGCAGTACTTC.

This clone was seen once. This chain connects TRBV19 to TRBJ2-3; D may be TRBD1 (6 bases). The CDR3 consists of 16 residues. Germline assignment: CDR1 LNHDA and CDR2 SQIVND (reference sequence). The V gene lost 8 bases and the J gene lost 3 bases, with 21 bases spanning the gap. The CDR3 coding sequence is TGTGCCAGTCAAGGACCGTTCGGACAGCGAACAGATACGCAGTATTTT. It codes for CASQGPFGQRTDTQYF.

This rearrangement joins TRBV5-4 to TRBJ2-7; 9 bases are a match to TRBD2. The CDR3 spans 17 residues. With 3 bases clipped from V and 2 bases from J, the junction kept 12 bases outside the gene matches. Germline lookup yields CDR1 SGHNT and CDR2 YYREEE (reference sequence). CDR3 DNA sequence: TGTGCCAGCAGCTCCCGGTCGCTAGCGGGGAACCCCTACGAGCAGTACTTC. Residues: CASSSRSLAGNPYEQYF. Using reference TRBV5-4 and TRBJ2-7 for the parts outside the CDR3, the full variable domain is ETGVTQSPTHLIKTRGQQVTLRCSSQSGHNTVSWYQQALGQGPQFIFQYYREEENGRGNFPPRFSGLQFPNYSSELNVNALELDDSALYLCASSSRSLAGNPYEQYFGPGTRLTVT.

The V call is TRBV5-5, the J call TRBJ2-7; a weak D match, TRBD1 (6 bases). The CDR3 consists of 13 residues. V was clipped by 4 bases and J by 4 bases, with 12 bases between them. Germline loops: CDR1 SGHKS, CDR2 YYEKEE (reference sequence). CDR3 amino acids: CASSTTTGYEQYF. CDR3 nucleotides: TGTGCCAGCAGCACTACAACAGGGTACGAGCAGTACTTC. Full variable domain (rest looked up from reference TRBV5-5 and TRBJ2-7): DAGVTQSPTHLIKTRGQQVTLRCSPISGHKSVSWYQQVLGQGPQFIFQYYEKEERGRGNFPDRFSARQFPNYSSELNVNALLLGDSALYLCASSTTTGYEQYFGPGTRLTVT.

In its sample, this clone was seen once. The gene calls are TRBV6-5 and TRBJ1-1; D is possibly TRBD1 (5 bases). Per the germline V gene, CDR1 is MNHEY and CDR2 is SVGAGI. Trimming shortened V by 5 bases and J by 5 bases, and 15 bases separated the two germline ends. CDR3 length: 14 residues. The CDR3 DNA reads as TGTGCCAGCAGTCAAACTCGGGAGGGGACTGAAGCTTTCTTT. Residues: CASSQTREGTEAFF.

This clone was observed a handful of times. The chain has TRBV18 and TRBJ1-5; weak D call: TRBD1 (5 bases). V was cut by 6 bases and J by 2 bases, with 17 bases left in between. Germline V gene sequence: CDR1 KGHSH, CDR2 LQKENI. This CDR3 has 16 residues. For the CDR3, the DNA is TGTGCCAGCTCTCCTCGAAGGGGCGACGGCAATCAGCCCCAGCATTTT. It specifies CASSPRRGDGNQPQHF.

This chain connects TRBV9 to TRBJ2-3; a weak D match, TRBD1 (5 bases). Germline V lookup: CDR1 SGDLS, CDR2 YYNGEE. The CDR3 totals 15 residues. The V end lost 0 bases, the J end lost 0 bases, and 8 bases lay between the germline ends. The CDR3 here is CASSVVKGSTDTQYF. CDR3 DNA sequence: TGTGCCAGCAGCGTAGTCAAGGGGAGCACAGATACGCAGTATTTT.

V usage is TRBV30 and J usage is TRBJ1-1, with 10 bases identical to TRBD1. CDR3 length: 13 amino acids. CDR1 is GTSNPN and CDR2 is SVGIG in the germline V gene (reference sequence). Trimming removed 5 bases from V and 4 bases from J; junction bases left unmatched: 4. The CDR3 sequence is CAWQGQGTTEAFF. The DNA of the CDR3 is TGTGCCTGGCAGGGACAGGGGACCACTGAAGCTTTCTTT.

The chain couples TRBV11-2 to TRBJ1-4; the match to TRBD1 covers 11 bases. The germline V gene has CDR1 SGHAT and CDR2 FQNNGV. CDR3 length equals 15 residues. Unmatched junction bases numbered 3, after V lost 1 base and J lost 8 bases. CDR3 sequence: CASSLAGTGGEKLFF. As DNA, the CDR3 is TGTGCCAGCAGCTTAGCCGGGACAGGGGGAGAAAAACTGTTTTTT.

CDR3 sequence reads: CAALATRAGVGYTF. The CDR3, as DNA: TGTGCCGCCCTAGCCACCCGCGCGGGGGTTGGCTACACCTTC. J is TRBJ1-2 and V is TRBV19; a possible D gene is TRBD1 (5 bases). V dropped 11 bases and J dropped 7 bases, with 23 bases sitting between them. The CDR3 runs 14 residues. Germline CDR1 reads LNHDA; CDR2 reads SQIVND (reference sequence).